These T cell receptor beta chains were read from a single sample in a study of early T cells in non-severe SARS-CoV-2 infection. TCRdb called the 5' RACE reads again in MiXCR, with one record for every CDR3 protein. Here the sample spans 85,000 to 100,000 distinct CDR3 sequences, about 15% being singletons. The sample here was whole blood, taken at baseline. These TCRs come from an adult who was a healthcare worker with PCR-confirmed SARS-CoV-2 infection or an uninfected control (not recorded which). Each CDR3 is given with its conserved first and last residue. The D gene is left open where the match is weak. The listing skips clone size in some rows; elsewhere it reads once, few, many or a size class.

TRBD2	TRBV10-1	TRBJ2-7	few	CASSESLAGGLDEQYF	TGCGCCAGCAGTGAGTCGTTAGCGGGAGGGCTGGACGAGCAGTACTTC
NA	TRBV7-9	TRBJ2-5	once	CASSQASRDGETQYF	TGTGCCAGCAGCCAAGCGAGCCGGGACGGCGAGACCCAGTACTTC
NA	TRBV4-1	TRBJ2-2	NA	CASSLSPGRNTGELFF	TGCGCCAGCAGCCTTTCCCCGGGACGAAACACCGGGGAGCTGTTTTTT
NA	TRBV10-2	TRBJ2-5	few	CASSKRIQETQYF	TGCGCCAGCAGTAAGCGGATTCAAGAGACCCAGTACTTC
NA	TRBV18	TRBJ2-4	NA	CASSEGGTAKNIQYF	TGTGCCAGCTCAGAAGGGGGTACGGCCAAAAACATTCAGTACTTC
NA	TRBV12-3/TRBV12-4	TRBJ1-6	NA	CASTPGDSPLHF	TGTGCCAGCACCCCTGGGGATTCACCCCTCCACTTT
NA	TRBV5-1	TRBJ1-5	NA	CASSLTGMEPQHF	TGCGCCAGCAGCTTGACTGGAATGGAGCCCCAGCATTTT
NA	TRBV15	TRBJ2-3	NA	CATSKGSGYGDTQYF	TGTGCCACCAGCAAGGGTTCAGGGTATGGAGATACGCAGTATTTT
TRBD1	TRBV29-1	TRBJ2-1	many	CSAERGTGNGQFF	TGCAGCGCCGAACGTGGGACAGGTAATGGGCAGTTCTTC
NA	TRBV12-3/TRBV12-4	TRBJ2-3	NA	CASSESVWASTDTQYF	TGTGCCAGCAGTGAATCGGTTTGGGCTAGCACAGATACGCAGTATTTT
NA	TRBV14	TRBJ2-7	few	CASSHRGGYEQYF	TGTGCCAGCAGCCACAGGGGCGGCTACGAGCAGTACTTC
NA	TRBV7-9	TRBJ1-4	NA	CASSVLIRDGDEKLFF	TGTGCCAGCAGCGTCCTCATCCGGGACGGTGATGAAAAACTGTTTTTT
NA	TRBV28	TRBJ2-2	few	CASNPVRRMSGELFF	TGTGCCAGCAATCCCGTCCGCAGGATGTCCGGGGAGCTGTTTTTT
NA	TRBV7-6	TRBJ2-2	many	CASSPSPGPFKTGELFF	TGTGCCAGCAGCCCCAGCCCGGGCCCCTTCAAAACCGGGGAGCTGTTTTTT
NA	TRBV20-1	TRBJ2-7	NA	CSARSGTGNNEQYF	TGCAGCGCCCGTAGTGGAACAGGGAACAACGAGCAGTACTTC
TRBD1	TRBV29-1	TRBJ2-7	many	CSVAAGGNYEQYF	TGCAGCGTTGCGGCAGGGGGCAACTACGAGCAGTACTTC
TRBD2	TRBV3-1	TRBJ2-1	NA	CASSQDPAGRAYNEQFF	TGTGCCAGCAGCCAAGACCCAGCGGGGCGAGCCTACAATGAGCAGTTCTTC
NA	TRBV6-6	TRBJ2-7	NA	CASSRPLEQYF	TGTGCCAGCAGTAGACCCCTCGAGCAGTACTTC
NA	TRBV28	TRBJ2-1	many	CASSYRLTNEQFF	TGTGCCAGCAGTTACAGATTAACAAATGAGCAGTTCTTC
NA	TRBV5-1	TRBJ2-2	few	CASSSGPGGTGELFF	TGCGCCAGCAGCTCAGGGCCCGGGGGCACCGGGGAGCTGTTTTTT
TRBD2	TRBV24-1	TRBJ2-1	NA	CATSPLKTSGIRNEQFF	TGTGCCACCAGTCCCCTCAAAACTAGCGGGATACGGAATGAGCAGTTCTTC
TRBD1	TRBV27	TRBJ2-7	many	CATKQGEVSEQYF	TGTGCCACCAAACAGGGGGAGGTGAGCGAGCAGTACTTC
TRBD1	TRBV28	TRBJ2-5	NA	CASSFPGQGRETQYF	TGTGCCAGCAGTTTTCCCGGACAGGGTCGAGAGACCCAGTACTTC
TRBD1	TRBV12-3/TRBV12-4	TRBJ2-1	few	CASSPRDREYEQFF	TGTGCCAGCAGTCCACGGGACAGGGAATATGAGCAGTTCTTC
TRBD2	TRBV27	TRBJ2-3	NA	CATSGFTDTQYF	TGTGCCACTAGCGGGTTCACAGATACGCAGTATTTT
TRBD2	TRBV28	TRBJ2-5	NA	CASSLRGGGKETQYF	TGTGCCAGCAGTTTAAGAGGCGGGGGGAAAGAGACCCAGTACTTC
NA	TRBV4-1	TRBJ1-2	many	CASSQVPPGVYGYTF	TGCGCCAGCAGCCAAGTGCCGCCCGGCGTATATGGCTACACCTTC
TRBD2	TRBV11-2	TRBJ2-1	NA	CASRIPGTSGRAAEQFF	TGTGCCAGCCGCATACCCGGGACTAGCGGGAGGGCCGCTGAGCAGTTCTTC
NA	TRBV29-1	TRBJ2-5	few	CSVQVFAQGTQYF	TGCAGCGTCCAGGTTTTCGCTCAGGGGACCCAGTACTTC
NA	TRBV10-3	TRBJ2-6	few	CAIRNISGANVLTF	TGTGCCATCAGGAACATCTCTGGGGCCAACGTCCTGACTTTC
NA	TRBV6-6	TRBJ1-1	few	CAISRGANTEAFF	TGTGCCATCTCGCGGGGGGCCAACACTGAAGCTTTCTTT
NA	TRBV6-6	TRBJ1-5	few	CASSSRPPQHF	TGTGCCAGCAGTTCCCGTCCGCCCCAGCATTTT
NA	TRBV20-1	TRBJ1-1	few	CSARGITGPEAFF	TGCAGTGCTAGAGGAATTACAGGGCCTGAAGCTTTCTTT
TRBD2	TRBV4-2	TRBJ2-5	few	CASSQGLAGGFQETQYF	TGTGCCAGCAGCCAAGGACTAGCGGGGGGGTTCCAAGAGACCCAGTACTTC
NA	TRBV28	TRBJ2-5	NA	CASSPVLQETQYF	TGTGCCAGCAGTCCGGTACTCCAAGAGACCCAGTACTTC
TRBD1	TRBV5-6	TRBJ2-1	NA	CASSLGAGQGYNEQFF	TGTGCCAGCAGCTTGGGAGCGGGACAGGGCTACAATGAGCAGTTCTTC
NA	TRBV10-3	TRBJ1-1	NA	CAISPGRRGELFF	TGTGCCATCAGTCCCGGGAGACGGGGGGAGCTTTTCTTT
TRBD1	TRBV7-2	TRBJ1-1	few	CASSSDRGRTEAFF	TGTGCCAGCAGCTCCGACAGGGGGAGGACTGAAGCTTTCTTT
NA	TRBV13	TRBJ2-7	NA	CASSSLERGSRTYEQYF	TGTGCCAGCAGCTCCCTTGAACGGGGTAGCAGAACCTACGAGCAGTACTTC
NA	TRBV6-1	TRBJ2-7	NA	CASREWRDTHYEQYF	TGTGCCAGCCGGGAGTGGCGGGACACCCACTACGAGCAGTACTTC
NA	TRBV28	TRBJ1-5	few	CASKLGHQPQHF	TGTGCCAGCAAGCTGGGGCATCAGCCCCAGCATTTT
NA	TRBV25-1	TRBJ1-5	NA	CASSDGTSGNQPQHF	TGTGCCAGCAGTGACGGGACAAGTGGCAATCAGCCCCAGCATTTT
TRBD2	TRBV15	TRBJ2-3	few	CATRGTLAATDTQYF	TGTGCCACCAGAGGCACACTAGCGGCCACAGATACGCAGTATTTT
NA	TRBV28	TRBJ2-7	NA	CATDRSASYEQYF	TGTGCCACCGACCGGTCGGCGTCCTACGAGCAGTACTTC
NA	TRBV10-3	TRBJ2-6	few	CAISENGANVLTF	TGTGCCATCAGTGAGAACGGGGCCAACGTCCTGACTTTC
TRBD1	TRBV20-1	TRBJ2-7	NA	CSASRTGGPYEQYF	TGCAGTGCTAGTAGGACAGGGGGCCCCTACGAGCAGTACTTC
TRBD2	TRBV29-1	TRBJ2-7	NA	CSVRSSGRSSYEQYF	TGCAGCGTTCGGTCTAGCGGGAGGAGCTCCTACGAGCAGTACTTC
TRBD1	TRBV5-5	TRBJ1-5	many	CASSLRQGASNQPQHF	TGTGCCAGCAGCCTCAGACAGGGGGCAAGCAATCAGCCCCAGCATTTT
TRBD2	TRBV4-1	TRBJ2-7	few	CASSQDLRRGRVGEQYF	TGCGCCAGCAGCCAAGATCTTCGACGCGGGAGGGTTGGCGAGCAGTACTTC
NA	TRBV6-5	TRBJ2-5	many	CASSYSVGGAKETQYF	TGTGCCAGCAGTTACTCGGTGGGCGGCGCCAAAGAGACCCAGTACTTC
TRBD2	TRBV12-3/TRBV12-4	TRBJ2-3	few	CASSSSGRGTTDTQYF	TGTGCCAGCAGTTCTAGCGGGAGAGGGACCACAGATACGCAGTATTTT
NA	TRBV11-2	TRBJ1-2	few	CASSLDRTVKGYTF	TGTGCCAGCAGCTTAGATCGGACAGTCAAAGGCTACACCTTC
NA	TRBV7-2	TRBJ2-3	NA	CASTRPSTDTQYF	TGTGCCAGCACCCGACCTAGCACAGATACGCAGTATTTT
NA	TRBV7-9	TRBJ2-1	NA	CASSFDEQFF	TGTGCCAGCAGCTTTGATGAGCAGTTCTTC
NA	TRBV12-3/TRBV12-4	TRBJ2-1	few	CASSFRQGRNEQFF	TGTGCCAGCAGTTTTCGGCAGGGCAGGAATGAGCAGTTCTTC
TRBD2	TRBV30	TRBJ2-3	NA	CAWNPTSATDTQYF	TGTGCCTGGAATCCGACTAGCGCCACAGATACGCAGTATTTT
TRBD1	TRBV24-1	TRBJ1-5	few	CATSDPGTGEQPQHF	TGTGCCACCAGTGATCCCGGGACAGGGGAACAGCCCCAGCATTTT
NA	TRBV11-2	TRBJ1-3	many	CASSIGNTIYF	TGTGCCAGCAGTATAGGAAACACCATATATTTT
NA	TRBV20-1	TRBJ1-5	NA	CSARDLVGGEQPQHF	TGCAGTGCTAGAGATCTTGTGGGGGGCGAGCAGCCCCAGCATTTT
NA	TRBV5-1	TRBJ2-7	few	CASSLAPENYEQYF	TGCGCCAGCAGCTTGGCGCCAGAAAACTACGAGCAGTACTTC